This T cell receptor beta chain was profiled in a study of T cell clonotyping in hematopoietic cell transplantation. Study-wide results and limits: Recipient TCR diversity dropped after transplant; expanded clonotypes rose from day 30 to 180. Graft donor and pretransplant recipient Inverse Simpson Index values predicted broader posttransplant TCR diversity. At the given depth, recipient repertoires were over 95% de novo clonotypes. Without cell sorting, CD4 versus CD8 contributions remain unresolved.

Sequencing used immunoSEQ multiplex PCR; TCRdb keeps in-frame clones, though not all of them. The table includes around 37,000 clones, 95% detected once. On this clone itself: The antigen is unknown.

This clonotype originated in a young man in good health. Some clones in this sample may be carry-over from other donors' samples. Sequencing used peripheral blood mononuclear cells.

The CDR3 spells CASSHPGRVPNYGYTF. CDR3 DNA: TGCGCCAGCAGCCACCCGGGTAGGGTCCCAAACTATGGCTACACCTTC. The chain employs TRBV4-1 and TRBJ1-2, with D hard to call. This CDR3 has 16 amino acids. V gave up 3 bases and J gave up 2 bases, with 16 bases separating them. Germline loops: CDR1 MGHRA, CDR2 YSYEKL.